This T cell receptor (beta chain) was captured by sequencing in a study of beta chain features in type 1 diabetes. Germline CDR1 is SGHNT and CDR2 is YYREEE (reference sequence). The V and J ends lost 0 bases and 8 bases, in that order; junction bases with no gene match: 10. This CDR3 contains 15 residues. As every portion of the isolated RNA was reverse transcribed, the sequencing read expressed TCRB transcripts. Clones were sequenced by immunoSEQ multiplex PCR, and TCRdb holds only the in-frame ones, with some missing. The table has 50,000 or so clones, 35% to 55% seen once; the top ten hold 0.1% to 0.15%. Only a few counts were recorded for this clone. Its matching antigen is unknown. The study's findings and limits: Type 1 diabetes patients had moderately but significantly shorter TCRB CDR3s in all four CD4+ subsets.

This sequence originates from a man aged 30 to 39 with type 1 diabetes. The sequenced material came from stem cell memory CD4+ T cells from blood. The rearrangement links TRBV5-4 to TRBJ1-2; 7 positions match TRBD1. This CDR3 reads CASSLVAGGVGGYTF. CDR3 coding DNA: TGTGCCAGCAGCTTGGTTGCAGGGGGAGTGGGGGGCTACACCTTC.